The next 14 T cell receptor beta chains were all read from a single sample in a study of cytomegalovirus exposure and HLA in healthy donors (dated by TCRdb to the late 2010s). Libraries were constructed by the immunoSEQ multiplex PCR assay. TCRdb re-hosts the immuneACCESS table, in-frame sequences only. Its copies lack some clones; in the studies checked, an unresolved V gene accounts for under half of them, and the cause for the rest is not known. In all, the sample holds 150,000 to 200,000 clones, and about 81% of those were seen once. The ten top clones hold 1% to 1.5% of the sample. Sample: PBMCs. These receptors were obtained from a woman aged 25-40 years in good health and CMV-seronegative.

This clone came up many times. V usage is TRBV13 and J usage is TRBJ2-5, with TRBD2 identical over 13 bases. The CDR3 is 18 amino acids. After removal of 5 bases from V and 2 bases from J, the junction contained 11 bases not matched to a gene. Germline assignment: CDR1 PRHDT and CDR2 FYEKMQ (reference sequence). CDR3 DNA: TGTGCCAGCAGCCCTTGGACTAGCGGGAGAGGGGTTCAAGAGACCCAGTACTTC. Protein sequence: CASSPWTSGRGVQETQYF.

The V and J genes are TRBV2 and TRBJ1-1; 7 positions agree with TRBD1. This CDR3 has 12 residues. Germline-derived CDR1 and CDR2 are SNHLY and FYNNEI. J was trimmed by 1 base and V by 11 bases; bases with no gene match: 4. The CDR3 DNA reads as TGTGCCCGAAGGGGGCAGAACACTGAAGCTTTCTTT. It is translated as CARRGQNTEAFF.

The rearrangement links TRBV7-9 to TRBJ1-4; possibly TRBD1 for D (5 bases). The CDR3 loop spans 14 amino acids. V gave up 5 bases and J gave up 9 bases, with 16 bases separating them. Germline V gene data show CDR1 as SEHNR and CDR2 as FQNEAQ (reference sequence). In nucleotides, the CDR3 is TGTGCCAGCAGCGGGGCCCTTACCACACAAAAACTGTTTTTT. The encoded protein is CASSGALTTQKLFF.

V is TRBV5-1 and J is TRBJ1-2; no firm D call. V dropped 4 bases and J dropped 3 bases, with 7 bases sitting between them. The CDR3 sequence is 12 residues long. CDR1 SGHRS and CDR2 YFSETQ come from the germline V gene. CDR3 loop: CASSHGDYGYTF. The CDR3 nucleotides read TGCGCCAGCAGCCACGGGGACTATGGCTACACCTTC. The variable domain in full, with the rest retrieved from reference TRBV5-1 and TRBJ1-2, is KAGVTQTPRYLIKTRGQQVTLSCSPISGHRSVSWYQQTPGQGLQFLFEYFSETQRNKGNFPGRFSGRQFSNSRSEMNVSTLELGDSALYLCASSHGDYGYTFGSGTRLTVV.

The rearrangement uses TRBV7-8 and TRBJ2-2, with 14 bases matching TRBD2. Trimming at V came to 1 base and at J to 9 bases, leaving 4 bases not matched to a gene. Germline V gene data show CDR1 as SGHVS and CDR2 as FQNEAQ. This CDR3 region has 16 residues. This CDR3 is CASSLGGTSGSRELFF. CDR3 coding DNA: TGTGCCAGCAGCTTAGGGGGGACTAGCGGGAGCCGGGAGCTGTTTTTT.

This rearrangement joins TRBV6-1 to TRBJ1-5; a possible D gene is TRBD1 (5 bases). Per germline, CDR1 MNHNS and CDR2 SASEGT. V shed 0 bases and J shed 6 bases, with 12 bases lying between them. This CDR3 comprises 15 residues. The CDR3 region is CASSEARRGGQPQHF. CDR3 DNA: TGTGCCAGCAGTGAAGCGAGAAGGGGAGGTCAGCCCCAGCATTTT.

The V and J genes are TRBV10-2 and TRBJ2-1, with 7 positions matching TRBD2. J was trimmed by 0 bases and V by 6 bases; bases with no gene match: 5. The CDR3 contains 15 residues. Germline V lookup: CDR1 WSHSY, CDR2 SAAADI. CDR3 nucleotide sequence: TGCGCCAGCAGAAAAGCGGGACCCTCCTACAATGAGCAGTTCTTC. As protein: CASRKAGPSYNEQFF.

This chain links TRBV9 with TRBJ2-1; D is perhaps TRBD2 (5 bases). Between the trimmed V and J ends, which lost 0 bases and 4 bases, there was a span of 11 bases. The germline CDR1 and CDR2 sequences are SGDLS and YYNGEE. The CDR3 totals 15 residues. CDR3 sequence reads: CASSVVASRYNEQFF. CDR3 bases: TGTGCCAGCAGCGTAGTGGCTAGCCGGTACAATGAGCAGTTCTTC.

The CDR3: CASSSGASGGFEQFF. The CDR3 nucleotides read TGTGCCAGCAGTTCAGGGGCTAGCGGGGGCTTTGAGCAGTTCTTC. This sequence joins TRBV28 and TRBJ2-1; 10 nucleotides agree with TRBD2. Germline V gene data show CDR1 as MDHEN and CDR2 as SYDVKM. With V trimmed by 4 bases and J by 9 bases, 9 bases remained unmatched. This CDR3 is 15 amino acids long.

This sequence joins TRBV5-5 and TRBJ2-5; 7 nucleotides line up with TRBD1. Germline-derived CDR1 and CDR2 are SGHKS and YYEKEE (reference sequence). The trim removed 4 bases at V and 2 bases at J, leaving 2 bases unmatched. The CDR3 covers 13 residues. The DNA of the CDR3 is TGTGCCAGCAGCCCGACAGGGCAAGAGACCCAGTACTTC. Amino acid sequence: CASSPTGQETQYF.

The V call is TRBV9, the J call TRBJ1-2; TRBD1 is a possible D gene (5 bases). Germline V lookup: CDR1 SGDLS, CDR2 YYNGEE. CDR3 length: 15 residues. V was cut by 0 bases and J by 4 bases, with 13 bases left in between. The CDR3 here is CASSVGTIVGYGYTF. In DNA, the CDR3 is TGTGCCAGCAGCGTAGGGACAATTGTCGGCTATGGCTACACCTTC.

V gene TRBV4-2 combines with J gene TRBJ2-2; 10 nucleotides align to TRBD1. This CDR3 spans 16 amino acids. In germline, CDR1 is LGHNA, CDR2 YNFKEQ. J gave up 6 bases and V 2 bases, and 6 bases lay outside the gene matches. CDR3 bases: TGTGCCAGCAGCCAAAGTCCGGGACAGGGGTCCGGGGAGCTGTTTTTT. Translating gives CASSQSPGQGSGELFF.

The chain couples TRBV6-5 to TRBJ2-2; D remains ambiguous. The V end lost 3 bases, the J end lost 0 bases, and 5 bases lay between the germline ends. Germline V gives CDR1 MNHEY, CDR2 SVGAGI. This CDR3 spans 14 amino acids. CDR3 coding DNA: TGTGCCAGCAGTTATACGGCGAACACCGGGGAGCTGTTTTTT. Amino acids: CASSYTANTGELFF.

The rearrangement uses TRBV4-1 and TRBJ2-7; no definite D call. Germline V gene data show CDR1 as MGHRA and CDR2 as YSYEKL. V was trimmed by 0 bases and J by 2 bases, leaving 20 bases between them. The CDR3 has 18 residues. The CDR3 is CASSQDPPDVGSPYEQYF. The CDR3 DNA is TGCGCCAGCAGCCAAGATCCTCCCGACGTCGGGTCCCCCTACGAGCAGTACTTC.